The rows below give T cell receptor beta chains drawn from one sample of a study of vaccination and CD4 T cells after COVID-19. The antigens of these receptors remain unknown. One entry per CDR3 protein results from TCRdb running MiXCR on the PCR reads. The data show 10,000 to 13,000 distinct CDR3 sequences, 25% to 40% seen once. The specimen was CD4+ T cells from blood, cultured in vitro. All receptors derive from a human donor who had recovered from COVID-19. Each CDR3 is given with its conserved first and last residue. A D gene is named only where the DNA matches it firmly. Rows may omit the clone size; those that give it use once, few, many or a size class.

v_gene	abundance	d_gene	j_gene	CDR3aa	CDR3nt
TRBV30	few	.	TRBJ1-2	CAWRVNSLDYGYTF	TGTGCCTGGAGGGTTAACAGCTTAGACTATGGCTACACCTTC
TRBV28	few	TRBD2	TRBJ2-3	CASSPRTSGSPDTQYF	TGTGCCAGCAGTCCCAGGACTAGCGGGAGTCCGGATACGCAGTATTTT
TRBV11-2	.	.	TRBJ1-6	CASSLVAAGLNSPLHF	TGTGCCAGCAGCTTAGTAGCGGCAGGGCTGAATTCACCCCTCCACTTT
TRBV7-2	.	.	TRBJ2-2	CASSPPAGGELFF	TGTGCCAGCAGCCCTCCGGCAGGCGGGGAGCTGTTTTTT
TRBV11-1	medium-sized	TRBD1	TRBJ1-2	CASSLGGGAGYTF	TGTGCCAGCAGCCTTGGAGGGGGCGCTGGCTACACCTTC
TRBV6-1	.	.	TRBJ2-1	CASSEQGNYNEQFF	TGTGCCAGCAGTGAACAAGGGAACTACAATGAGCAGTTCTTC
TRBV12-3/TRBV12-4	once	.	TRBJ2-7	CAIPRDTLYEQYF	TGTGCCATCCCCCGGGACACACTCTACGAGCAGTACTTC
TRBV5-6	.	.	TRBJ2-5	CASSEYAGPGRETQYF	TGTGCCAGCAGCGAATACGCGGGGCCTGGTAGGGAGACCCAGTACTTC
TRBV20-1	.	.	TRBJ2-7	CSAPRGYEQYF	TGCAGTGCCCCGCGGGGCTACGAGCAGTACTTC
TRBV15	few	.	TRBJ1-1	CATSRVYGRTNTEAFF	TGTGCCACCAGCAGAGTTTATGGAAGAACGAACACTGAAGCTTTCTTT
TRBV20-1	medium-sized	.	TRBJ1-2	CSANRDYGYTF	TGCAGTGCTAACAGGGACTATGGCTACACCTTC
TRBV2	few	.	TRBJ1-1	CASSEPLGFLAFF	TGTGCCAGCAGTGAACCGCTGGGGTTTCTAGCTTTCTTT
TRBV9	.	TRBD1	TRBJ1-2	CASSDDRGINGYTF	TGTGCCAGCAGCGACGACAGGGGGATAAATGGCTACACCTTC
TRBV20-1	few	TRBD1	TRBJ2-7	CSAAGQGDHEQYF	TGCAGTGCCGCGGGACAGGGGGACCACGAGCAGTACTTC
TRBV28	few	.	TRBJ1-1	CASTLTTGFSKGTEAFF	TGTGCCAGCACCCTGACCACAGGGTTTTCGAAGGGCACTGAAGCTTTCTTT
TRBV30	.	TRBD2	TRBJ2-5	CAGTSGGATRETQYF	TGTGCCGGGACTAGCGGGGGGGCCACGAGGGAGACCCAGTACTTC
TRBV6-5	few	.	TRBJ1-5	CASSYSGAYNQPQHF	TGTGCCAGCAGTTACTCCGGGGCCTATAATCAGCCCCAGCATTTT
TRBV4-3	few	.	TRBJ1-2	CASSQEGHEGYQGYTF	TGCGCCAGCAGCCAAGAGGGCCACGAAGGGTATCAGGGCTACACCTTC
TRBV7-8	.	.	TRBJ2-3	CASSLGPAQDTQYF	TGTGCCAGCAGCTTGGGGCCGGCCCAAGATACGCAGTATTTT
TRBV7-3	.	.	TRBJ2-1	CASSLRVTGINEQFF	TGTGCCAGCAGCTTAAGGGTGACAGGAATCAATGAGCAGTTCTTC
TRBV28	.	.	TRBJ1-2	CASSFEQPRGGYTF	TGTGCCAGCAGTTTTGAGCAACCTCGTGGGGGCTACACCTTC
TRBV7-3	.	.	TRBJ2-7	CASSLSLPGSDEQYF	TGTGCCAGCAGCTTAAGTCTCCCAGGGTCCGACGAGCAGTACTTC
TRBV6-2/TRBV6-3	few	TRBD1	TRBJ1-1	CASSYSTGKIEAFF	TGTGCCAGCAGTTACTCGACAGGGAAGATTGAGGCTTTCTTT
TRBV25-1	.	.	TRBJ2-7	CASEGAGGKGEQYF	TGTGCCAGCGAAGGAGCAGGAGGTAAAGGCGAGCAGTACTTC
TRBV19	once	.	TRBJ2-7	CASSILAGFHEQYF	TGTGCCAGTAGTATCCTCGCGGGGTTTCACGAGCAGTACTTC
TRBV19	once	.	TRBJ1-5	CASSAFALSNQPQHF	TGTGCCAGTAGTGCTTTCGCGCTTAGCAATCAGCCCCAGCATTTT
TRBV11-3	few	.	TRBJ2-7	CASGGPYGEQYF	TGTGCCAGCGGGGGCCCTTATGGCGAGCAGTACTTC
TRBV7-2	.	.	TRBJ2-7	CASRRTGAYEQYF	TGTGCCAGCAGAAGAACAGGAGCCTACGAGCAGTACTTC
TRBV7-2	few	TRBD2	TRBJ2-1	CASSPRGSGRAHEQFF	TGTGCCAGCAGCCCTCGGGGTAGCGGGAGGGCCCATGAGCAGTTCTTC
TRBV6-1	.	TRBD1	TRBJ1-6	CASSTGAQSYNSPLHF	TGTGCCAGCAGTACAGGGGCGCAATCCTATAATTCACCCCTCCACTTT
TRBV6-1	.	.	TRBJ1-1	CASTSRTEAFF	TGTGCCAGCACCTCAAGGACTGAAGCTTTCTTT
TRBV20-1	.	.	TRBJ1-2	CSARPGPPGGYTF	TGCAGTGCCCGACCGGGACCCCCGGGAGGCTACACCTTC
TRBV20-1	medium-sized	.	TRBJ1-5	CSARGGFGLRQPQHF	TGCAGTGCTAGAGGAGGGTTCGGACTCCGGCAGCCCCAGCATTTT
TRBV6-2/TRBV6-3	.	.	TRBJ2-7	CAAIGGNPYEQYF	TGTGCCGCAATCGGAGGCAACCCCTACGAGCAGTACTTC
TRBV9	.	TRBD2	TRBJ2-3	CASAVAGAGDTQYF	TGTGCCAGCGCCGTTGCGGGAGCGGGAGATACGCAGTATTTT
TRBV11-3	.	.	TRBJ2-7	CASSGIAGALEQYF	TGTGCCAGCAGCGGGATCGCAGGGGCCCTCGAGCAGTACTTC
TRBV29-1	.	.	TRBJ1-2	CSGRWGSYGYTF	TGCAGCGGGAGGTGGGGCAGCTATGGCTACACCTTC
TRBV2	few	.	TRBJ2-5	CASTVHIPETQYF	TGTGCCAGCACGGTACATATTCCGGAGACCCAGTACTTC
TRBV7-3	.	.	TRBJ2-1	CASSLRPGVEQFF	TGTGCCAGCAGCCTCCGACCCGGCGTGGAGCAGTTCTTC
TRBV12-3/TRBV12-4	.	.	TRBJ2-5	CASSPVLMETQYF	TGTGCCAGCAGTCCGGTATTAATGGAGACCCAGTACTTC
TRBV27	.	.	TRBJ2-7	CASSLSRDTGRGPSYEQYF	TGTGCCAGCAGCTTGTCCCGGGACACCGGGCGGGGCCCCTCCTACGAGCAGTACTTC